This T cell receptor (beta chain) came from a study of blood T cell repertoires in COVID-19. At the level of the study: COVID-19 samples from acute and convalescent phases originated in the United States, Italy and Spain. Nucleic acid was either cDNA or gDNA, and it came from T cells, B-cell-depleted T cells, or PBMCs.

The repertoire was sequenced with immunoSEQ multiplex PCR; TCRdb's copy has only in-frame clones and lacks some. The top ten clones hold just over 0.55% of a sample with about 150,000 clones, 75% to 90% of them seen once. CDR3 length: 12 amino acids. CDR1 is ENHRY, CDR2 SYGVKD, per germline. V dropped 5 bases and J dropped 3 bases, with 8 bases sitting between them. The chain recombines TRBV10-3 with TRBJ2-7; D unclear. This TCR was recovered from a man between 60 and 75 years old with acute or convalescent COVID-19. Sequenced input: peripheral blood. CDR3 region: CAISHNYYEQYF. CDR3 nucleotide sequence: TGTGCCATCAGTCACAATTACTACGAGCAGTACTTC.